The text below deals with one TCR beta chain. The CDR3 is 15 residues long. V lost 1 base and J lost 12, with 19 bases in between. The germline CDR1 and CDR2 sequences are SGHAT and FQNNGV. The sample comes from a study of T cell changes during pregnancy in multiple sclerosis. Produced via immunoSEQ multiplex PCR; TCRdb's table is partial and in-frame only. The sample lists roughly 72,000 clones, around 94% occurring once. Material: CD4+ T cells from peripheral blood mononuclear cells, obtained after pregnancy. The chain joins TRBV11-2 to TRBJ2-1, with D possibly being TRBD2 (6 bases). This clonotype was sampled from a female donor with multiple sclerosis, enrolled in a pregnancy study. The CDR3 is CASSLVAAKGSSQFF. CDR3 sequence (DNA): TGTGCCAGCAGCTTAGTAGCGGCCAAAGGGTCGTCGCAGTTCTTC. The full variable domain, completed using reference TRBV11-2 and TRBJ2-1, is EAGVAQSPRYKIIEKRQSVAFWCNPISGHATLYWYQQILGQGPKLLIQFQNNGVVDDSQLPKDRFSAERLKGVDSTLKIQPAKLEDSAVYLCASSLVAAKGSSQFFGPGTRLTVL.